A selection of T cell receptor beta chains follows, all from one sample in a study of CD8 T cells in ankylosing spondylitis. Using its own MiXCR run on the 5' RACE reads, TCRdb lists one record per CDR3 protein. The repertoire consists of about 450,000 distinct CDR3 sequences, with 25% to 30% occurring once and the leading ten covering 0.89%. Sample: blood, either unsorted or a sorted T cell fraction (not recorded which). These receptors were collected from a male donor with ankylosing spondylitis. Both conserved end residues are part of each CDR3. A D gene is named only where the DNA matches it firmly. Clone size is not always given. Where it is, it says once, few, many or a class for expanded clones.

j_call	clone_size	cdr3_length	d_call	v_call	cdr3_aa	cdr3_nt
TRBJ2-5	.	12	.	TRBV20-1	CSPSTGKETQYF	TGCAGTCCAAGTACAGGGAAAGAGACCCAGTACTTC
TRBJ2-1	.	12	.	TRBV10-3	CAISERMYEQFF	TGTGCCATCAGTGAGCGGATGTATGAGCAGTTCTTC
TRBJ2-5	few	14	.	TRBV7-9	CASSPRSNRETQYF	TGTGCCAGCAGCCCGCGGTCCAATAGAGAGACCCAGTACTTC
TRBJ1-3	.	14	.	TRBV9	CASTRDQIGSTIYF	TGTGCCAGCACCAGAGACCAGATTGGAAGCACCATATATTTT
TRBJ2-1	.	14	TRBD2	TRBV7-2	CASSPRYGRDEQFF	TGTGCCAGCAGCCCGCGCTATGGGAGGGATGAGCAGTTCTTC
TRBJ2-1	.	19	TRBD2	TRBV11-2	CASSLGWVSGRVSYNEQFF	TGTGCCAGCAGCTTAGGGTGGGTTAGCGGGAGGGTGTCCTACAATGAGCAGTTCTTC
TRBJ2-1	.	14	TRBD2	TRBV20-1	CSADTSGTNNEQFF	TGCAGTGCTGATACTAGCGGGACGAACAATGAGCAGTTCTTC
TRBJ1-4	.	16	.	TRBV14	CASSRSAFRGREKLFF	TGTGCCAGCAGCCGGAGCGCTTTCCGGGGGAGGGAAAAACTGTTTTTT
TRBJ1-5	few	13	.	TRBV5-5	CASSRQSNQPQHF	TGTGCCAGCAGCCGGCAGAGCAATCAGCCCCAGCATTTT
TRBJ1-3	many	13	.	TRBV11-2	CASSPNPGNTIYF	TGTGCCAGCAGCCCCAACCCTGGAAACACCATATATTTT
TRBJ1-2	.	12	.	TRBV20-1	CSARDTDYGYTF	TGCAGTGCTAGGGACACGGACTATGGCTACACCTTC
TRBJ2-6	few	16	.	TRBV5-1	CASSFPGDSGANVLTF	TGCGCCAGCAGCTTCCCAGGAGACTCTGGGGCCAACGTCCTGACTTTC
TRBJ2-7	few	16	TRBD2	TRBV6-1	CASSAFRLAGSYEQYF	TGTGCCAGCAGTGCCTTCCGACTAGCTGGCTCCTACGAGCAGTACTTC
TRBJ2-7	.	12	.	TRBV20-1	CSARSQAGEQYF	TGCAGTGCTAGAAGCCAGGCTGGGGAGCAGTACTTC
TRBJ2-3	.	14	TRBD1	TRBV24-1	CATAGTESTDTQYF	TGTGCCACCGCAGGGACAGAAAGCACAGATACGCAGTATTTT
TRBJ2-7	.	15	TRBD1	TRBV7-2	CASSLVGTGFPEQYF	TGTGCCAGCAGCCTAGTCGGGACAGGGTTTCCCGAGCAGTACTTC
TRBJ2-1	.	17	TRBD2	TRBV5-6	CASSRLRGLAGGVEQFF	TGTGCCAGCAGCCGACTGCGGGGACTAGCGGGAGGGGTTGAGCAGTTCTTC
TRBJ1-1	few	12	.	TRBV3-1	CASSQGWAEAFF	TGTGCCAGCAGCCAAGGCTGGGCTGAAGCTTTCTTT
TRBJ2-7	.	13	.	TRBV11-2	CASSLAGGHEQYF	TGTGCCAGCAGCTTAGCTGGGGGTCACGAGCAGTACTTC
TRBJ1-2	.	13	.	TRBV5-1	CASSLEGSGTGTF	TGCGCCAGCAGCTTGGAAGGATCGGGTACGGGGACCTTC
TRBJ2-1	few	18	TRBD2	TRBV20-1	CSARVPSGSERGVNEQFF	TGCAGTGCTAGAGTGCCTAGCGGGAGTGAGAGGGGGGTCAATGAGCAGTTCTTC
TRBJ2-3	many	11	.	TRBV5-1	CASRGTDTQYF	TGCGCCAGCAGGGGGACAGATACGCAGTATTTT
TRBJ2-2	.	13	.	TRBV2	CASKLAETGELFF	TGTGCCAGCAAACTGGCGGAAACCGGGGAGCTGTTTTTT
TRBJ1-2	.	13	TRBD1	TRBV30	CAWSVTGGSGYTF	TGTGCCTGGAGTGTGACAGGGGGCTCTGGCTACACCTTC
TRBJ1-6	few	14	.	TRBV7-8	CASSQGSYNSPLHF	TGTGCCAGCAGCCAGGGTTCCTATAATTCACCCCTCCACTTT
TRBJ2-1	.	16	.	TRBV7-9	CASSSASGTATGEQFF	TGTGCCAGCAGTTCCGCCTCCGGGACGGCTACCGGCGAGCAGTTCTTC
TRBJ1-1	.	16	.	TRBV3-1	CASSQDWGAGNTEAFF	TGTGCCAGCAGCCAAGACTGGGGGGCCGGGAACACTGAAGCTTTCTTT
TRBJ1-5	.	15	TRBD1	TRBV2	CASSLGQGENQPQHF	TGTGCCAGCAGCTTGGGACAGGGGGAAAATCAGCCCCAGCATTTT
TRBJ1-1	few	15	TRBD1	TRBV29-1	CSVEALGRGQAEAFF	TGCAGCGTTGAAGCGCTCGGCAGGGGGCAGGCTGAAGCTTTCTTT
TRBJ2-7	many	15	TRBD2	TRBV7-2	CASRRWTSGNYEQYF	TGTGCCAGCAGACGATGGACTAGCGGAAACTACGAGCAGTACTTC
TRBJ2-5	once	17	TRBD1	TRBV5-1	CASSTGTGSSYQETQYF	TGCGCCAGCAGTACCGGGACAGGTAGCTCGTACCAAGAGACCCAGTACTTC
TRBJ2-5	.	15	.	TRBV20-1	CSAHNNRDIQETQYF	TGCAGTGCTCACAATAACCGGGACATACAAGAGACCCAGTACTTC
TRBJ2-5	once	16	TRBD2	TRBV10-2	CASSESRGRELRTQYF	TGCGCCAGCAGTGAGTCGAGAGGGAGGGAGCTTAGGACCCAGTACTTC
TRBJ2-5	few	15	TRBD2	TRBV5-1	CASSFFSGSKETQYF	TGCGCCAGCAGCTTCTTTAGCGGGAGTAAAGAGACCCAGTACTTC
TRBJ2-7	few	16	TRBD2	TRBV20-1	CSAREFSGSPGYEQYF	TGCAGTGCCAGAGAATTTAGCGGGAGCCCCGGGTACGAGCAGTACTTC
TRBJ2-7	.	13	TRBD1	TRBV5-1	CASSSGQVYEQYF	TGCGCCAGCAGCTCCGGACAGGTCTACGAGCAGTACTTC
TRBJ1-5	.	13	TRBD1	TRBV7-2	CASSLDRAQPQHF	TGTGCCAGCAGCTTGGACAGGGCCCAGCCCCAGCATTTT
TRBJ2-1	many	15	.	TRBV5-1	CASSLGSGSYNEQFF	TGCGCCAGCAGCTTGGGGTCAGGGTCCTACAATGAGCAGTTCTTC
TRBJ1-2	.	15	.	TRBV12-3/TRBV12-4	CASSYGGKTNYGYTF	TGTGCCAGCAGCTACGGAGGGAAGACTAACTATGGCTACACCTTC
TRBJ1-5	.	13	.	TRBV7-9	CASSLERDGPQHF	TGTGCCAGCAGCTTAGAAAGGGACGGGCCCCAGCATTTT
TRBJ1-2	.	14	.	TRBV3-1	CASSQDAGNYGYTF	TGTGCCAGCAGCCAAGATGCAGGGAACTATGGCTACACCTTC
TRBJ2-3	few	14	.	TRBV29-1	CSGDWDTSTDTQYF	TGCAGCGGTGATTGGGACACTAGCACAGATACGCAGTATTTT
TRBJ2-1	.	15	.	TRBV7-2	CASSLELGVYNEQFF	TGTGCCAGCAGCTTAGAATTGGGGGTCTACAATGAGCAGTTCTTC
TRBJ1-3	few	13	.	TRBV5-1	CASSAGQGNTIYF	TGCGCCAGCAGCGCCGGACAGGGAAACACCATATATTTT
TRBJ1-3	.	13	.	TRBV20-1	CSALARSGNTIYF	TGCAGTGCTCTGGCGAGATCTGGAAACACCATATATTTT
TRBJ1-6	few	16	.	TRBV3-1	CASSLPGPGSNSPLHF	TGTGCCAGCAGCCTTCCGGGCCCCGGGAGTAATTCACCCCTCCACTTT
TRBJ2-3	few	13	.	TRBV27	CASRRQLPDTQYF	TGTGCCAGCAGGAGACAGTTGCCAGATACGCAGTATTTT
TRBJ2-2	few	14	.	TRBV11-2	CASSPLHSPGELFF	TGTGCCAGCAGTCCGCTTCATTCCCCCGGGGAGCTGTTTTTT
TRBJ2-1	once	15	TRBD2	TRBV20-1	CSARDQVLAGDEQFF	TGCAGTGCTAGAGACCAAGTTCTAGCGGGAGATGAGCAGTTCTTC
TRBJ2-3	.	15	.	TRBV5-1	CASSLEFREPDTQYF	TGCGCCAGCAGCTTGGAATTCAGGGAGCCAGATACGCAGTATTTT
TRBJ1-5	.	13	TRBD1	TRBV20-1	CSSMTGGNQPQHF	TGCAGTTCTATGACAGGGGGCAATCAGCCCCAGCATTTT
TRBJ2-5	.	16	.	TRBV24-1	CATSEPSRGAVKTQYF	TGTGCCACCAGTGAACCCAGCCGGGGAGCAGTAAAGACCCAGTACTTC
TRBJ1-3	few	12	.	TRBV3-1	CASSQGQNTIYF	TGTGCCAGCAGCCAAGGTCAGAACACCATATATTTT
TRBJ2-7	few	12	.	TRBV7-9	CASRGPFYEQYF	TGTGCCAGCAGAGGTCCCTTCTACGAGCAGTACTTC
TRBJ2-3	.	16	.	TRBV14	CASSPRGRFSTDTQYF	TGTGCCAGCAGCCCGAGAGGGCGGTTTAGCACAGATACGCAGTATTTT
TRBJ1-5	.	16	TRBD1	TRBV10-3	CAISVQTGGGNQPQHF	TGTGCCATCAGTGTCCAGACAGGGGGGGGCAATCAGCCCCAGCATTTT
TRBJ2-1	.	15	.	TRBV25-1	CASSESGRGAGGQFF	TGTGCCAGCAGTGAATCGGGAAGGGGGGCAGGGGGGCAGTTCTTC
TRBJ2-2	.	22	TRBD2	TRBV3-1	CASSQVYPGTAASGANTGELFF	TGTGCCAGCAGCCAAGTTTACCCCGGGACGGCAGCTAGCGGCGCGAACACCGGGGAGCTGTTTTTT
TRBJ1-1	.	14	TRBD1	TRBV18	CASSPTGQTDEAFF	TGTGCCAGCTCACCAACGGGACAGACTGATGAAGCTTTCTTT
TRBJ1-5	.	14	TRBD1	TRBV7-2	CASSLQGDRQPQHF	TGTGCCAGCAGCCTCCAGGGGGACCGTCAGCCCCAGCATTTT